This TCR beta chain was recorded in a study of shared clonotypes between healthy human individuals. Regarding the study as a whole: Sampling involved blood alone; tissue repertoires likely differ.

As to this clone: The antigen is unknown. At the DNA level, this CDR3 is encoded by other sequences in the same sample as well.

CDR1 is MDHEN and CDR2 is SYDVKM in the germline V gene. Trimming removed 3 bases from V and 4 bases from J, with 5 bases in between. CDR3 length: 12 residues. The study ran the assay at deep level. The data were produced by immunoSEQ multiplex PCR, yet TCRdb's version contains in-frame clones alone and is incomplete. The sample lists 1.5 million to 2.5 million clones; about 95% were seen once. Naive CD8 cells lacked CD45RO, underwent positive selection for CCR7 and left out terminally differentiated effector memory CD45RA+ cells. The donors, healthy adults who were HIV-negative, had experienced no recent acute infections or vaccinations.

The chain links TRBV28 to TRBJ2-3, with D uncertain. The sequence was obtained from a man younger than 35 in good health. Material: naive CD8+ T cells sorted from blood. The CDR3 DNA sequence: TGTGCCAGCAGTTTGACTGCAGATACGCAGTATTTT. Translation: CASSLTADTQYF.